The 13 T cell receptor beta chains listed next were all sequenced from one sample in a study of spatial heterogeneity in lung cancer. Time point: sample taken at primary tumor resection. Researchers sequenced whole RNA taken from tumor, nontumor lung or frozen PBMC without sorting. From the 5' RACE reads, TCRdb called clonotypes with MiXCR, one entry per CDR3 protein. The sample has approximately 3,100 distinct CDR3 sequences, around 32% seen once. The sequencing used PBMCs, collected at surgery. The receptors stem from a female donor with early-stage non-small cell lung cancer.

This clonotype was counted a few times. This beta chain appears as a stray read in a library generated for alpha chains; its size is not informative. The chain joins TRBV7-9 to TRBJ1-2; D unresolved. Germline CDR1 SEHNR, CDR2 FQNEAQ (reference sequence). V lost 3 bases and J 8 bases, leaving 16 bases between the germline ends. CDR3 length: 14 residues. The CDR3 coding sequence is TGTGCCAGCAGCTTCGGTCTGGGCAATGGCGGCTACACCTTC. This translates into CASSFGLGNGGYTF.

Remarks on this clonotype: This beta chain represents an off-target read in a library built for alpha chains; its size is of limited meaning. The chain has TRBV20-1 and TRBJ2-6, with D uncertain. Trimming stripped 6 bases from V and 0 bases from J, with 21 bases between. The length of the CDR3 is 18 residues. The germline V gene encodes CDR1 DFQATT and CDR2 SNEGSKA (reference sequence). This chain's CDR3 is CSARNPTERDSGANVLTF. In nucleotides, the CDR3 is TGCAGTGCCAGAAACCCTACAGAGCGAGACTCTGGGGCCAACGTCCTGACTTTC.

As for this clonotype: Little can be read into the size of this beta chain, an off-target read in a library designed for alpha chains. The DNA for the CDR3 is TGTGCCAGTAGGTCAAGGGCCAACAATCAGCCCCAGCATTTT. This sequence encodes CASRSRANNQPQHF. This rearrangement joins TRBV19 to TRBJ1-5; no reliable D call. From germline, CDR1 is LNHDA and CDR2 SQIVND (reference sequence). Trimming left V 6 bases short and J 3 bases short, with 12 bases between. CDR3 length: 14 residues. Filled out from reference TRBV19 and TRBJ1-5, the complete variable domain reads DGGITQSPKYLFRKEGQNVTLSCEQNLNHDAMYWYRQDPGQGLRLIYYSQIVNDFQKGDIAEGYSVSREKKESFPLTVTSAQKNPTAFYLCASRSRANNQPQHFGDGTRLSIL.

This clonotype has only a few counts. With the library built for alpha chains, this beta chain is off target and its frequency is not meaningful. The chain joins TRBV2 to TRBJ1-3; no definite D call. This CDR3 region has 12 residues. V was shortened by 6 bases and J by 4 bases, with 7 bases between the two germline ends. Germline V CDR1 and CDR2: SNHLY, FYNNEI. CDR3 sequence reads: CASRGPGNTIYF. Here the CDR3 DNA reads TGTGCCAGCAGGGGTCCGGGAAACACCATATATTTT. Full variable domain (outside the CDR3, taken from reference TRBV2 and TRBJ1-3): EPEVTQTPSHQVTQMGQEVILRCVPISNHLYFYWYRQILGQKVEFLVSFYNNEISEKSEIFDDQFSVERPDGSNFTLKIRSTKLEDSAMYFCASRGPGNTIYFGEGSWLTVV.

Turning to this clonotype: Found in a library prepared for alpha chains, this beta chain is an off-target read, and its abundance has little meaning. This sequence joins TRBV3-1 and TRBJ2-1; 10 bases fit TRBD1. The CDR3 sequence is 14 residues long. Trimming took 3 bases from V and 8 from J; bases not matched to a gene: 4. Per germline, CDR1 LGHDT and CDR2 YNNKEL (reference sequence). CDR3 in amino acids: CASSQSGTGDEQFF. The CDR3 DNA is TGTGCCAGCAGCCAGTCCGGGACAGGGGATGAGCAGTTCTTC.

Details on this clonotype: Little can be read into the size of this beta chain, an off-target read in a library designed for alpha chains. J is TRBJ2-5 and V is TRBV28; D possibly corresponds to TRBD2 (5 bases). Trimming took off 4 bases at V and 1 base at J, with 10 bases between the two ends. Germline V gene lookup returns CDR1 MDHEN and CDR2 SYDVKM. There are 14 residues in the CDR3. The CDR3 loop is CASSSFEGQETQYF. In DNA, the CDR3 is TGTGCCAGCAGTTCCTTTGAGGGCCAAGAGACCCAGTACTTC.

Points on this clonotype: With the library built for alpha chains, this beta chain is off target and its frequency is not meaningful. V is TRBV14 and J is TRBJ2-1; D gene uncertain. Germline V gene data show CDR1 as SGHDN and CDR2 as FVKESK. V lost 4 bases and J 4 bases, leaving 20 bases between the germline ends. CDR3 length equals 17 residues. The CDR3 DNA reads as TGTGCCAGCAGCCTTACTGGGCAGGACCCGTTTTACAATGAGCAGTTCTTC. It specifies CASSLTGQDPFYNEQFF. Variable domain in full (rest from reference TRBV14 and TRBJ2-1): EAGVTQFPSHSVIEKGQTVTLRCDPISGHDNLYWYRRVMGKEIKFLLHFVKESKQDESGMPNNRFLAERTGGTYSTLKVQPAELEDSGVYFCASSLTGQDPFYNEQFFGPGTRLTVL.

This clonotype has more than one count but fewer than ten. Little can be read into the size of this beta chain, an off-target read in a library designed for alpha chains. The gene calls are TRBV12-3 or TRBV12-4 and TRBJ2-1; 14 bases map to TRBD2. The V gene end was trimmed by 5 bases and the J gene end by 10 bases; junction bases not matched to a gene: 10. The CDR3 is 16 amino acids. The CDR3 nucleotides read TGTGCCAGCAGTGTAACCGGGACTAGCGGGAGTGGGGAGCAGTTCTTC. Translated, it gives CASSVTGTSGSGEQFF.

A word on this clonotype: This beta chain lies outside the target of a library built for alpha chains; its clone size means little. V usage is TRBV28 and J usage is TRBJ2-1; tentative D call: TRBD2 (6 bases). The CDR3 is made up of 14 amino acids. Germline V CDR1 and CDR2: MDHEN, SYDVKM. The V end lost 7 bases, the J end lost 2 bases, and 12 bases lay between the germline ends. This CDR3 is CASTWEVAYNEQFF. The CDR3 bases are TGTGCCAGCACGTGGGAGGTCGCCTACAATGAGCAGTTCTTC.

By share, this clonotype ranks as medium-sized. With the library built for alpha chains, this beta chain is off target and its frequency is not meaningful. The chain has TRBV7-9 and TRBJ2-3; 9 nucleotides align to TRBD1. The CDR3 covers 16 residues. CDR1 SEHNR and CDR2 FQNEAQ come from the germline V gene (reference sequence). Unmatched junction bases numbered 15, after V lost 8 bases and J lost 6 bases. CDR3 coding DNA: TGTGCCAGCCCCTCCCCGACAGGGGGGGTCGGGGATACGCAGTATTTT. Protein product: CASPSPTGGVGDTQYF.

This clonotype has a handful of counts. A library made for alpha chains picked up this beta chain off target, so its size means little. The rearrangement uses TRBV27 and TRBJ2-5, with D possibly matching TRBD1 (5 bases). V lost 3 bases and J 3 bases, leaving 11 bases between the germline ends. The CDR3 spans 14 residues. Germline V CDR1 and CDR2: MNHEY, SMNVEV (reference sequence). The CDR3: CASSLGRAKETQYF. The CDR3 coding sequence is TGTGCCAGCAGTTTGGGCAGGGCAAAAGAGACCCAGTACTTC.

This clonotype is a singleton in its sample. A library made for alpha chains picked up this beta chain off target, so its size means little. The DNA of the CDR3 is TGTGCCACCAGCAAAGAAGCGGGAGGATCCGAAGAGCAGTACTTC. It codes for CATSKEAGGSEEQYF. The rearrangement uses TRBV15 and TRBJ2-7, with TRBD2 identical over 9 bases. Looked up from germline, CDR1 is LNHNV and CDR2 is YYDKDF (reference sequence). V lost 4 bases to trimming and J lost 7 bases; unmatched junction nucleotides: 11. The CDR3 is 15 residues long.

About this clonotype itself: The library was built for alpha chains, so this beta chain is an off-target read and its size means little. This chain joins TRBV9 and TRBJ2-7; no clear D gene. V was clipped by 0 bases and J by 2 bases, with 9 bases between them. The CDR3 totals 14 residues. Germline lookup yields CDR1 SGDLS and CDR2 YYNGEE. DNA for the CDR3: TGTGCCAGCAGCGTAGCGTTCAGCCCCTACGAGCAGTACTTC. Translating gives CASSVAFSPYEQYF.